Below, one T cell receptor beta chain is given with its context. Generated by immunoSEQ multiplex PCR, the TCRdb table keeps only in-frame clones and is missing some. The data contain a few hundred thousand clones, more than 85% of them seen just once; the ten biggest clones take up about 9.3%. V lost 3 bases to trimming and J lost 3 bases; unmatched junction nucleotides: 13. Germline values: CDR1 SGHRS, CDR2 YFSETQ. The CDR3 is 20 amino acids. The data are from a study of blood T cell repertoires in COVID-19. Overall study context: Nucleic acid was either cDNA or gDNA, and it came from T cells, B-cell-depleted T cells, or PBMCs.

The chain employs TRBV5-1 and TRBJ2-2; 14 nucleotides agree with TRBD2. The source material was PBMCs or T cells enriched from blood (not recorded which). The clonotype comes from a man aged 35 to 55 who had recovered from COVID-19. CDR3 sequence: CASSWETGTSGRSDTGELFF. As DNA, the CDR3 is TGCGCCAGCAGCTGGGAAACCGGGACTAGCGGGAGATCCGACACCGGGGAGCTGTTTTTT.